The clone carrying this TCR beta chain came up a few times. What it binds is not known. Uncontrolled infection, other autoimmune disease, pregnancy or lactation led to exclusion. Using around 10 ml of fresh peripheral blood, PBMCs were prepared. Amplified TCR beta CDR3 regions derived from RNA transcripts. HTBI primers were used for first-round RT-PCR of the TCR CDR3. TCRdb called the multiplex PCR reads again in MiXCR, with one record for every CDR3 protein. The top ten clones hold 25% to 30% of a sample with 95,000 to 100,000 distinct CDR3 sequences, approximately 56% of them seen once. This sample stems from a study of T cells in Graves' hyperthyroidism and ophthalmopathy. Notes on the study in general: Before onset, by a median of around six months, the model predicted ophthalmopathy.

The sequenced sample was blood. This TCR came from a woman aged 40 to 50 with Graves' hyperthyroidism.

CDR3 nucleotide sequence: TGTGCCAGCCTACGCAGCCCGAACACTGAAGCTTTCTTT. Translated: CASLRSPNTEAFF. The chain couples TRBV28 to TRBJ1-1; D is unclear. This CDR3 is 13 amino acids long. V was cut by 8 bases and J by 1 base, with 11 bases left in between. Germline V gene lookup returns CDR1 MDHEN and CDR2 SYDVKM.